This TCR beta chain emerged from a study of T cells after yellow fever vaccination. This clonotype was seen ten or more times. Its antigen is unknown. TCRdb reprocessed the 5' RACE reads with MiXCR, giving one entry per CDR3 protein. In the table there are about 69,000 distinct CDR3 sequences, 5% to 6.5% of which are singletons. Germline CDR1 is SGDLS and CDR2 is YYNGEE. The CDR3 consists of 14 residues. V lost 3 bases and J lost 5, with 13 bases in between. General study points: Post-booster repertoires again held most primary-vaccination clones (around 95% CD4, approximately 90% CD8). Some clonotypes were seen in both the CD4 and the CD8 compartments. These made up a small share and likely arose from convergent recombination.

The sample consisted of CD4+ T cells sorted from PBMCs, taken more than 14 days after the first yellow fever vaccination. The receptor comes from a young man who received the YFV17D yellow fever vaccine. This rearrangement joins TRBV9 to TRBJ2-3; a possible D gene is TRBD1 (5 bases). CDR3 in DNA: TGTGCCAGCAGCGCCAACTCCAGGGAAGATACGCAGTATTTT. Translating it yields CASSANSREDTQYF.